The clone carrying this T cell receptor beta chain has a single count. Its antigen is unknown. This specimen comes from a study of cytomegalovirus exposure and HLA in healthy donors. Whole-study context: Across 350 to 500 genotyped donors, approximately 80% landed in the Caucasian-associated ancestry cluster.

Study-wide results and caveats: The records held CMV serostatus as the only immune exposure information. Later analysis suggested links between common viral pathogens and several top significant clusters. Cytomegalovirus association was assigned to over 150 TCR beta chains.

The PCR made use of 60 Vbeta and 13 Jbeta primers. Sequenced by immunoSEQ multiplex PCR; TCRdb stores in-frame clones only, minus some. Of about 190,000 clones in the sample, around 83% were seen once. Sequenced sample: PBMCs. The receptor's source is a man aged 35 to 55 in good health and CMV-seropositive.

DNA of the CDR3: TGCGCCAGCAGCCCGACTAGCGGGTTCTCCTACGAGCAGTACTTC. Its protein is CASSPTSGFSYEQYF. The V and J genes are TRBV4-3 and TRBJ2-7; 10 bases align to TRBD2. The length of the CDR3 is 15 residues. Trimming removed 4 bases from V and 0 bases from J; junction bases left unmatched: 3. Germline V gives CDR1 LGHNA, CDR2 YSLEER.